The clone carrying this TCR beta chain was observed at least ten times. The target antigen is unknown. With 10-nucleotide random UMIs included, cDNA was synthesized by 5'RACE. TCRdb reprocessed the 5' RACE reads via MiXCR and lists one record per CDR3 protein. The top ten hold more than 2.5% of the sample, which has under 130,000 distinct CDR3 sequences, 11% seen once. Trimming pared 4 bases from V and 7 bases from J, leaving 13 bases between. This CDR3 has 13 residues. Germline assignment: CDR1 SEHNR and CDR2 FQNEAQ (reference sequence). This sample is part of a study of neurological immune-mediated disorders. Regarding time point: longitudinal time-point 3. Unsorted libraries were derived from 2 million PBMCs stored at -80 C. Study observations and caveats: The absence of shared CDR3 amino acid sequences among expanded clones across subjects suggests private repertoires in all groups. Multiple sclerosis was found to have the least TCR clonal expansion, below healthy controls, and HTLV-1-associated myelopathy the most.

The gene calls are TRBV7-9 and TRBJ2-5; D gene unclear. Specimen: PBMCs. This TCR derives from a female donor with HTLV-1-associated myelopathy (HAM/TSP). In nucleotides, the CDR3 is TGTGCCAGCAGCTCTTATTCCGAAAGGACCCAGTACTTC. The encoded protein is CASSSYSERTQYF.